This paragraph reports one T cell receptor beta chain. Random-hexamer reverse transcription was applied to roughly 0.5 to 1 ug RNA. An immunoSEQ multiplex PCR amplified TCR beta CDR3 over 54 Vbeta and 13 Jbeta. TCRdb ran MiXCR on the immunoSEQ multiplex PCR reads and lists one entry per CDR3 protein. The sample lists 100,000 to 150,000 distinct CDR3 sequences; 90% to 95% were seen once. Blood CD8+ and CD4+ T cells underwent high-throughput TCR beta sequencing. Through negative isolation, CD4+ and CD8+ T cells were obtained, while TEMRA cells were enriched using FACS. The source of the sample is a study of CD8 T cells in Susac syndrome. This CDR3 contains 13 residues. Germline CDR1 reads SGHTA; CDR2 reads FQGNSA. V dropped 4 bases and J dropped 3 bases, with 10 bases sitting between them.

The chain employs TRBV7-2 and TRBJ2-7, with D hard to call. The sequence was obtained from a human donor in good health. The sequencing input was CD4+ T cells from PBMCs. CDR3 region: CASSWTSLYEQYF. The CDR3 DNA reads as TGTGCCAGCAGCTGGACCTCACTCTACGAGCAGTACTTC. The full variable domain, in which reference TRBV7-2 and TRBJ2-7 provide the parts outside the CDR3, is GAGVSQSPSNKVTEKGKDVELRCDPISGHTALYWYRQSLGQGLEFLIYFQGNSAPDKSGLPSDRFSAERTGGSVSTLTIQRTQQEDSAVYLCASSWTSLYEQYFGPGTRLTVT.